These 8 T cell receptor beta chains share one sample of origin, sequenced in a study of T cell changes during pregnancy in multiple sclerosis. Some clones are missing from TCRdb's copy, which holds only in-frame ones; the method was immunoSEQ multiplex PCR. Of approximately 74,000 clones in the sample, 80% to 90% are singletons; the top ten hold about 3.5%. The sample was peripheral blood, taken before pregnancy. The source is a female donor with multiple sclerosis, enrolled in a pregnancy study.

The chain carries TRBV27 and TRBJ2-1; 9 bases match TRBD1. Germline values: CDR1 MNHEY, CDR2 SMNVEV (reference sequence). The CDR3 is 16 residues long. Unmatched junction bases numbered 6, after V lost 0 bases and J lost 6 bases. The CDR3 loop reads CASSLSLGTGFNEQFF. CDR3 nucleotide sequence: TGTGCCAGCAGTTTATCTTTAGGGACAGGGTTCAATGAGCAGTTCTTC.

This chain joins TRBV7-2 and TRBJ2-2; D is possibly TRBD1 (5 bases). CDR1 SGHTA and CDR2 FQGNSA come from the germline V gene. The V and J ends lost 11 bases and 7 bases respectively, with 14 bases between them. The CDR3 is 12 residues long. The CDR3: CAPARVGGELFF. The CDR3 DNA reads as TGTGCCCCTGCCAGGGTTGGCGGGGAGCTGTTTTTT.

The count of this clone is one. The CDR3 bases are TGCGCCAGCAGCCAGGACAGGGGGGTCACTGAAGCTTTCTTT. This translates into CASSQDRGVTEAFF. This chain joins TRBV4-1 and TRBJ1-1; 10 bases are a match to TRBD1. This CDR3 is built from 14 residues. The germline V gene has CDR1 MGHRA and CDR2 YSYEKL. Trimming took 3 bases from V and 4 from J; bases not matched to a gene: 2.

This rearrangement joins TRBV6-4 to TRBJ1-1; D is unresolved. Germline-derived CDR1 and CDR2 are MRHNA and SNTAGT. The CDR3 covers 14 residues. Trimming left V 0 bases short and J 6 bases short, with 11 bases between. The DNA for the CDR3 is TGTGCCAGCAGTGACTCCGGAGGTCGGTCTGAAGCTTTCTTT. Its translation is CASSDSGGRSEAFF.

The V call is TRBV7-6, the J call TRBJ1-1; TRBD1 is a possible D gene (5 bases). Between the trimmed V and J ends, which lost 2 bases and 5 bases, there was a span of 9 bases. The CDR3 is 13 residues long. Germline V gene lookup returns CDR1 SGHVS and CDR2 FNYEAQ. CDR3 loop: CASSLRGLTEAFF. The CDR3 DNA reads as TGTGCCAGCAGCTTACGGGGGTTAACTGAAGCTTTCTTT. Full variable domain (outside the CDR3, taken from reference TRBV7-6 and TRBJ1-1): GAGVSQSPRYKVTKRGQDVALRCDPISGHVSLYWYRQALGQGPEFLTYFNYEAQQDKSGLPNDRFSAERPEGSISTLTIQRTEQRDSAMYRCASSLRGLTEAFFGQGTRLTVV.

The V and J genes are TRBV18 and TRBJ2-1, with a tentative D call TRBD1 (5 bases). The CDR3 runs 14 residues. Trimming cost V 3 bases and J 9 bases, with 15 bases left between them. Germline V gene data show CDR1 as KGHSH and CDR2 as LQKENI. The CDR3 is CASSPRTMVGEQFF. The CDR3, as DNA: TGTGCCAGCTCACCTCGGACAATGGTTGGTGAGCAGTTCTTC.

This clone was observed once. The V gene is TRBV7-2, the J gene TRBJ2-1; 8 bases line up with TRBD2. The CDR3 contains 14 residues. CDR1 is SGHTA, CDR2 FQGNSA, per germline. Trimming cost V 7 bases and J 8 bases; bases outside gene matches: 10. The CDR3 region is CASNMASGSDEQFF. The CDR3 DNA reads TGTGCCAGCAATATGGCTAGCGGGTCCGATGAGCAGTTCTTC.

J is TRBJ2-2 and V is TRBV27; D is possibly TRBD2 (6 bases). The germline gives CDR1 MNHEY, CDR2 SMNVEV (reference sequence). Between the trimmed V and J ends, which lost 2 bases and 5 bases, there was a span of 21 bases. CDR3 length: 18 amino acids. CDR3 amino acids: CASSLPFLGGQKTGELFF. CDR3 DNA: TGTGCCAGCAGTTTACCGTTTTTGGGGGGTCAGAAGACCGGGGAGCTGTTTTTT.